This T cell receptor (beta chain) was documented in a study of molecular identifiers for immune sequencing clone quantification. Study-level results: Over 98% of effector molecules, but under 1% in naive cells, were held by clones with more than 20 RNA copies.

TCRdb processed the PCR reads anew with MiXCR; each CDR3 protein has one entry. Of 60,000 to 70,000 distinct CDR3 sequences listed, less than 20% were seen once; the top ten hold approximately 1.5%. This clonotype was seen repeatedly, ten times or more. The antigen is not known. Germline CDR1 and CDR2: SNHLY and FYNNEI. This CDR3 comprises 15 residues. V lost 7 bases to trimming and J lost 2 bases, with 16 bases between them. Sequencing was carried out using naive CD8+ T cells from blood, with Jurkat cell RNA spiked in. Regarding subset: FACS-sorted CD8+CD4-CCR7+CD45RA+ naive T cells. The chain has TRBV2 and TRBJ2-3, with no clear D. This TCR derives from a human donor in good health. Some libraries in this study had Jurkat cell RNA spiked in. CDR3 loop: CASNTIPANTDTQYF. CDR3 bases: TGTGCCAGCAATACAATTCCGGCCAACACAGATACGCAGTATTTT.